This is a list of T cell receptor beta chains from one sample in a study of blood T cell repertoires in COVID-19. Clones were sequenced by immunoSEQ multiplex PCR, and TCRdb holds only the in-frame ones, with some missing. The sample contains fewer than 200,000 clones, approximately 80% of which appear only once. The sequencing input was peripheral blood. These receptors all come from a woman aged 80 or over with active or convalescent COVID-19. Each CDR3 is given with its conserved first and last residue. D genes are given only for firm matches. Clone size is given for some rows only: seen once, a few or many times, or a class if the clone is expanded.

TGTGCCAGCAGCTTGGCCCAGGGGAAGGATTTGTTCTTC CASSLAQGKDLFF TRBV7-2 . TRBJ2-1 .
TGTGCCATCAGCTTCACCGGGACTAGCGGAAACTACGAGCAGTACTTC CAISFTGTSGNYEQYF TRBV10-3 TRBD2 TRBJ2-7 once
TGTGCCAGCAGCTTAGCCGGCGGGTCCGTTGCCTCCTACGAGCAGTACTTC CASSLAGGSVASYEQYF TRBV7-2 . TRBJ2-7 .
TGCGCCAGCATTACCGGACAGGAGCACACCGGGGAGCTGTTTTTT CASITGQEHTGELFF TRBV5-1 TRBD1 TRBJ2-2 few
TGTGCCAGCAGCTCCCGGGACAGGGATATGCAGCCCCAGCATTTT CASSSRDRDMQPQHF TRBV7-2 TRBD1 TRBJ1-5 .
TGTGCCAGCAGCCCGACAGGGGCTGGAAACACCATATATTTT CASSPTGAGNTIYF TRBV7-9 TRBD1 TRBJ1-3 .
TGTGCCAGCCGACCCCGAGGGACTGAAGCTTTCTTT CASRPRGTEAFF TRBV27 . TRBJ1-1 .
TGTGCCAGTACAGGGGAGGGAAATTCACCCCTCCACTTT CASTGEGNSPLHF TRBV19 . TRBJ1-6 .
TGTGCCAGTAGTCCGACACCCCAAGAGACCCAGTACTTC CASSPTPQETQYF TRBV19 . TRBJ2-5 .
TGTGCCAGCAGCTTCGGACAGGGAGGAAGCGGAGGCTACACCTTC CASSFGQGGSGGYTF TRBV7-2 TRBD1 TRBJ1-2 .
TGTGCCAGCAGCGAGGGGGAAACTTATAATTCACCCCTCCACTTT CASSEGETYNSPLHF TRBV9 . TRBJ1-6 .
TGTGCCAGCAGTTACCCACAGGGCCCCTTAGAGACCCAGTACTTC CASSYPQGPLETQYF TRBV6-2/TRBV6-3 . TRBJ2-5 .
TGCGCCAGCAGACCAAAGGGTCGACAGGGTTACTCTGGGGCCAACGTCCTGACTTTC CASRPKGRQGYSGANVLTF TRBV23-1 TRBD1 TRBJ2-6 .
TGTGCCAGCAGGATCCAGGGGTATGGGCGGGAGACCCAGTACTTC CASRIQGYGRETQYF TRBV5-6 . TRBJ2-5 .
TGCGCCAGCAGCCAAGTAACGGGTTTGTACGAGCAGTACTTC CASSQVTGLYEQYF TRBV4-3 . TRBJ2-7 .
TGTGCCAGCAGCTTACCGGGGGTAGATGGCTACACCTTC CASSLPGVDGYTF TRBV7-2 . TRBJ1-2 .
TGTGCCAGCAGCTTAGTAGGACAGGGTAGATATGGCTACACCTTC CASSLVGQGRYGYTF TRBV7-8 TRBD1 TRBJ1-2 .
TGTGCCTGGAGTCCAAACACGGATACGCAGTATTTT CAWSPNTDTQYF TRBV30 . TRBJ2-3 .
TGTGCCAGCAGAATCGGCGGGACGAACACCGGGGAGCTGTTTTTT CASRIGGTNTGELFF TRBV2 . TRBJ2-2 .
TGTGCCAGCAGCCTAGCCGGGACAGGCCTCAATCAGCCCCAGCATTTT CASSLAGTGLNQPQHF TRBV28 TRBD1 TRBJ1-5 .
TGTGCCAGCAGCGTAGTGTCTAACACTGAAGCTTTCTTT CASSVVSNTEAFF TRBV9 . TRBJ1-1 .
TGTGCCAGCAGGGGGCTAGCGGGGGGTCTCCAAGAGACCCAGTACTTC CASRGLAGGLQETQYF TRBV6-6 TRBD2 TRBJ2-5 .
TGTGCCACCAGCAGAGATTTCGCAGGGGTCTCTGGAAACACCATATATTTT CATSRDFAGVSGNTIYF TRBV15 . TRBJ1-3 .
TGTGCCAGCAGCGTACAGACAGGGGGCGAGTCTGGCTACACCTTC CASSVQTGGESGYTF TRBV9 TRBD1 TRBJ1-2 once
TGTGCCAGCAGTGAGGGGGGAAGTGAGCCCCAGCATTTT CASSEGGSEPQHF TRBV2 . TRBJ1-5 .
TGTGCCAGCTCACCGGGACAGCCTGGGGTTGATGGCTACACCTTC CASSPGQPGVDGYTF TRBV18 TRBD1 TRBJ1-2 .
TGTGCCATCAGTGAGCCGGTTTTTGCGGGGGTAACAGATACGCAGTATTTT CAISEPVFAGVTDTQYF TRBV10-3 TRBD2 TRBJ2-3 .
TGTGCCAGCAGTGAGACAGTCTACGAGCAGTACTTC CASSETVYEQYF TRBV2 . TRBJ2-7 .
TGTGCCAGCAGCTTTACAGGGGTCGGAAACACCATATATTTT CASSFTGVGNTIYF TRBV5-6 TRBD1 TRBJ1-3 .
TGTGCCAGCAGTCCGAGAACAGGGGTTGGAAACACCATATATTTT CASSPRTGVGNTIYF TRBV9 TRBD1 TRBJ1-3 .
TGTGCCAGCAGCCTTCACAGGGGGCCGCAGCATTTT CASSLHRGPQHF TRBV6-5 TRBD1 TRBJ1-5 .
TGTGCCAGCAGCCAAAACACGATATTGAACACTGAAGCTTTCTTT CASSQNTILNTEAFF TRBV7-8 . TRBJ1-1 few
TGTGCCAGCAGCGATACCGGGACAGGGGTGGAGAAACTGTTTTTT CASSDTGTGVEKLFF TRBV9 TRBD1 TRBJ1-4 .
TGTGCCAGCAGTGTCAAAGGGGTTATAAGTGAAAAACTGTTTTTT CASSVKGVISEKLFF TRBV2 . TRBJ1-4 once
TGTGCCAGCAGTCCGGGGACATCCGGTTTCGAGCATCAGCCCCAGCATTTT CASSPGTSGFEHQPQHF TRBV27 . TRBJ1-5 .
TGTGCCAGCAGGCAAATCACGGCGGGTGAAAAACTGTTTTTT CASRQITAGEKLFF TRBV6-6 . TRBJ1-4 .
TGTGCCAGCAGTTTGTCCGGTGAACTGGGGCAAAAACTGTTTTTT CASSLSGELGQKLFF TRBV27 . TRBJ1-4 few
TGTGCCAGCAGTTACCTCGGACAGCTCCAAGAGACCCAGTACTTC CASSYLGQLQETQYF TRBV6-5 . TRBJ2-5 .
TGTGCCAGTAGTTACCCGGGACAGGGGAGTGAAGCTTTCTTT CASSYPGQGSEAFF TRBV19 TRBD1 TRBJ1-1 .
TGTGCCAGCAGTGAAAGCCTTTTAGGGAGGAACACTGAAGCTTTCTTT CASSESLLGRNTEAFF TRBV6-1 . TRBJ1-1 .
TGTGCCAGCAGCGTGACCACGACTAGCGGGGGGAAAGAGCAGTTCTTC CASSVTTTSGGKEQFF TRBV9 TRBD2 TRBJ2-1 .
TGTGCCAGCAGCCAAAATGGGGGGACAGACCTCCAAGAGACCCAGTACTTC CASSQNGGTDLQETQYF TRBV9 . TRBJ2-5 .
TGCGCCAGCAGCCACCCGACAGGGAAGGTAGGAGAAGGAAATGAGCAGTTCTTC CASSHPTGKVGEGNEQFF TRBV4-1 TRBD1 TRBJ2-1 .
TGTGCCAGCAGCCCACAGGGGTGGTATCAGCCCCAGCATTTT CASSPQGWYQPQHF TRBV3-1/TRBV3-2 TRBD1 TRBJ1-5 .
TGCGCCAGCAGCCCCAGTTTTTTGACAGGCACCGCGTACGAGCAGTACTTC CASSPSFLTGTAYEQYF TRBV5-1 . TRBJ2-7 .
TGCAGCACCAGGGGTGGGCAAGAGACCCAGTACTTC CSTRGGQETQYF TRBV29-1 . TRBJ2-5 .
TGTGCCATGGGCTCTGTAGGATACGAGCAGTACTTC CAMGSVGYEQYF TRBV10-3 . TRBJ2-7 .
TGTGCCAGTACCCTACAGGGGGCGCGAACTGAAGCTTTCTTT CASTLQGARTEAFF TRBV19 TRBD1 TRBJ1-1 .
TGTGCCAGCAGCTCCCCGGTGGGGGCGGCAACTAATGAAAAACTGTTTTTT CASSSPVGAATNEKLFF TRBV7-9 . TRBJ1-4 .
TGTGCCAGCAGCTATAGCGGGGGGGCCGCCACCGGGGAGCTGTTTTTT CASSYSGGAATGELFF TRBV3-1/TRBV3-2 TRBD2 TRBJ2-2 once
TGTGCCAGCAGCTACCCGGGGGGGGGAGCCTACGAGCAGTACTTC CASSYPGGGAYEQYF TRBV5-6 TRBD2 TRBJ2-7 .
TGTGCCAGCAGCTCGACGGGACAGGGAGGTTCAGAGACCCAGTACTTC CASSSTGQGGSETQYF TRBV7-6 TRBD1 TRBJ2-5 .
TGTGCCAGCTCACCAGTGGGACAGGGCTACAACGAGCAGTACTTC CASSPVGQGYNEQYF TRBV18 TRBD1 TRBJ2-7 .
TGTGCCAGCGCGGGCAGGGGCCACGAGCAGTACTTC CASAGRGHEQYF TRBV7-9 . TRBJ2-7 few
TGCGCCAGCAGCCGAGGACAGGGGGCGGTTCAGCCCCAGCATTTT CASSRGQGAVQPQHF TRBV4-1 TRBD1 TRBJ1-5 .